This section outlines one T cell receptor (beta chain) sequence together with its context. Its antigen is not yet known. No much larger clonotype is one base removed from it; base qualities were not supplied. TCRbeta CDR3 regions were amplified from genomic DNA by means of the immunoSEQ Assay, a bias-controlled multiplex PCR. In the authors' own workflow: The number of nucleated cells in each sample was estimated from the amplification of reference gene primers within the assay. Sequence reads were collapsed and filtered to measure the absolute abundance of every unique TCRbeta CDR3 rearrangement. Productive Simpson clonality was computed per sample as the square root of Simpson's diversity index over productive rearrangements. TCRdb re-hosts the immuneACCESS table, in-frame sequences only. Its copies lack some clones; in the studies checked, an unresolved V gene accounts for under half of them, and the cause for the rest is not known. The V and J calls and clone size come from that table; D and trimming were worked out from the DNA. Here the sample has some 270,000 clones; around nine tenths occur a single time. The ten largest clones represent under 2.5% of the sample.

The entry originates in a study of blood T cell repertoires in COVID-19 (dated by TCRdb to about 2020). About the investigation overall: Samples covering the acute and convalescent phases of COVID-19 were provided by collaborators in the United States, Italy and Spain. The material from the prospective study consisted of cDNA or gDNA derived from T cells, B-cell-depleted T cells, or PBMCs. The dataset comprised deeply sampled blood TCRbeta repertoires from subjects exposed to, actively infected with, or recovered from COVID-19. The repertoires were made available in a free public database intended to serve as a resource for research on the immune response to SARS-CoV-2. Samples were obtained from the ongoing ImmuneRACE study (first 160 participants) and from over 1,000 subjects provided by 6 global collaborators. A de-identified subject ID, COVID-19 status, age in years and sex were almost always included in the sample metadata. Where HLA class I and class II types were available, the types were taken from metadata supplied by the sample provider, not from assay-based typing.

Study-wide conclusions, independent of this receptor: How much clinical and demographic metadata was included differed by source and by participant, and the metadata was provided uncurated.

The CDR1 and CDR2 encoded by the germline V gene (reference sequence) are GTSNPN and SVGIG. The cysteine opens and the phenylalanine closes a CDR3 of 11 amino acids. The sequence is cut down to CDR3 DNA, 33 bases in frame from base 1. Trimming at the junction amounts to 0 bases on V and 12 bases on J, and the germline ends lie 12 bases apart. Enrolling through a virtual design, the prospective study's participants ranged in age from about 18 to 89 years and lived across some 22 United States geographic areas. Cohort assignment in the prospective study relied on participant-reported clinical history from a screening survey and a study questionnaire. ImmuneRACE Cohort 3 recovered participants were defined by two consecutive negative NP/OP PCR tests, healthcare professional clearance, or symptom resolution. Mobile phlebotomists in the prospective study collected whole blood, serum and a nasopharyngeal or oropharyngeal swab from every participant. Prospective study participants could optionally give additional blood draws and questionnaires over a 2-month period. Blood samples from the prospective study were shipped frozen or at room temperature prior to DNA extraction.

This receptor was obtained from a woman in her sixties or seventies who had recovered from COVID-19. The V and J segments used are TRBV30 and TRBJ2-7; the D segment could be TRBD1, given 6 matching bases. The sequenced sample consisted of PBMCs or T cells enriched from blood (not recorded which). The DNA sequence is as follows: TGTGCCTGGAGTGTATACAGGGAGACGTACTTC. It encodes CAWSVYRETYF.